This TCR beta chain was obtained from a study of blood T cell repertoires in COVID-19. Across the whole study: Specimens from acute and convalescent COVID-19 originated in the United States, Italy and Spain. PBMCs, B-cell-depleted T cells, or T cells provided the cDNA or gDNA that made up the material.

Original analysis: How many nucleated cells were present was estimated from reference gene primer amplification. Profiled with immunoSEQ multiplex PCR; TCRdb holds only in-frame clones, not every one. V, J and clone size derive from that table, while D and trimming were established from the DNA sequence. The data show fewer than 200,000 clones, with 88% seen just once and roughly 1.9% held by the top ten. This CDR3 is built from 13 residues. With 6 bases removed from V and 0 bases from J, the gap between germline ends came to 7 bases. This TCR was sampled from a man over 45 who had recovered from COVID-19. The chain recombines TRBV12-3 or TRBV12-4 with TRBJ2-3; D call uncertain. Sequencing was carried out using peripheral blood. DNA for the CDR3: TGTGCCAGCAGGCAACTCAGCACAGATACGCAGTATTTT. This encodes CASRQLSTDTQYF.